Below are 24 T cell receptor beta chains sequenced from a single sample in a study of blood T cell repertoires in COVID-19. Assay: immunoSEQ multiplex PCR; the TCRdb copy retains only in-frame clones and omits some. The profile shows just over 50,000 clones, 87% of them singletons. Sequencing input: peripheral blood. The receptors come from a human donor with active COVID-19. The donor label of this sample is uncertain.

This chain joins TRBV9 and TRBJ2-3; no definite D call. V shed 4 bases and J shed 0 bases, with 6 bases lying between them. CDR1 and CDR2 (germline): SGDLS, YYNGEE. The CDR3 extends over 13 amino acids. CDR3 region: CASSFGSTDTQYF. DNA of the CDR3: TGTGCCAGCAGCTTCGGGAGCACAGATACGCAGTATTTT. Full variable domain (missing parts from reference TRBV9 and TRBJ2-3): DSGVTQTPKHLITATGQRVTLRCSPRSGDLSVYWYQQSLDQGLQFLIQYYNGEERAKGNILERFSAQQFPDLHSELNLSSLELGDSALYFCASSFGSTDTQYFGPGTRLTVL.

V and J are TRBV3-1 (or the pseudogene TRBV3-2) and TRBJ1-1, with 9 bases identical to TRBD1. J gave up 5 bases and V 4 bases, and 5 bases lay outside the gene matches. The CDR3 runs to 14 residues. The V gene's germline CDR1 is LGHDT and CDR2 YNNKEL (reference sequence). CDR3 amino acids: CASSLMTGGTEAFF. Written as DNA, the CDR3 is TGTGCCAGCAGCCTGATGACAGGGGGGACTGAAGCTTTCTTT.

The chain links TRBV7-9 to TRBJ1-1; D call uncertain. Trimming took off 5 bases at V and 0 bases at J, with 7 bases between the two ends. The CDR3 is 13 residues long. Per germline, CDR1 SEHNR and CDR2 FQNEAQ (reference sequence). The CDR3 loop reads CASSQEVNTEAFF. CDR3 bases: TGTGCCAGCAGCCAAGAGGTGAACACTGAAGCTTTCTTT.

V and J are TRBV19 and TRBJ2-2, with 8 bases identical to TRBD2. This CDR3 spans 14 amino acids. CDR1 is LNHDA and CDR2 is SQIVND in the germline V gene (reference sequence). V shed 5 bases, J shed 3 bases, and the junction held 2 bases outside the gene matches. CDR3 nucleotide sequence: TGTGCCAGTAGTCAGCGGGGGTACACCGGGGAGCTGTTTTTT. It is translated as CASSQRGYTGELFF.

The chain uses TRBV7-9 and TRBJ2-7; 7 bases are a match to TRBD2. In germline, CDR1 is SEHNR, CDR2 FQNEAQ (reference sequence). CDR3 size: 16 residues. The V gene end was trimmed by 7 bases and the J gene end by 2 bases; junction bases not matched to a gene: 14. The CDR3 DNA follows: TGTGCCAGCACCCTAACGGGAGGACGGACGGCCTACGAGCAGTACTTC. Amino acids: CASTLTGGRTAYEQYF.

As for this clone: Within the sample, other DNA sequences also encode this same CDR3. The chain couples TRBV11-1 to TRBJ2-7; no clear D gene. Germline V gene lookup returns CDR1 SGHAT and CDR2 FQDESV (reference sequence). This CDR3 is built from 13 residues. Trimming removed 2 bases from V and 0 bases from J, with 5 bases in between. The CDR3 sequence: CASSLSSSYEQYF. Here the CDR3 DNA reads TGTGCCAGCAGCTTATCGAGCTCCTACGAGCAGTACTTC.

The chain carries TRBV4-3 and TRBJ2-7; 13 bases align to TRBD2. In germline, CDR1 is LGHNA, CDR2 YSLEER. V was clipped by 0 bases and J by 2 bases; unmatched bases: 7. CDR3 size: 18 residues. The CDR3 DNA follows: TGCGCCAGCAGCCAAGACTCAGGACTAGCGGGGGTAGCCTACGAGCAGTACTTC. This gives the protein CASSQDSGLAGVAYEQYF.

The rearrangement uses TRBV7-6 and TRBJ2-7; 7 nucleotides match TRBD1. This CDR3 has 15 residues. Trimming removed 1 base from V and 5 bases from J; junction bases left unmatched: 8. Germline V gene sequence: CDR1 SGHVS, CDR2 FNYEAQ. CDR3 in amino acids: CASSLVADRINEQYF. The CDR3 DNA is TGTGCCAGCAGCTTAGTGGCGGACAGGATCAACGAGCAGTACTTC.

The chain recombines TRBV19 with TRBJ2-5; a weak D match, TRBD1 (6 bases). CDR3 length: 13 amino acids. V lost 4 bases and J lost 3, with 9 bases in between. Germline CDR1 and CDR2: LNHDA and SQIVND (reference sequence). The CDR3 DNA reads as TGTGCCAGTAGTACGTGGACAGAAGAGACCCAGTACTTC. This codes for CASSTWTEETQYF.

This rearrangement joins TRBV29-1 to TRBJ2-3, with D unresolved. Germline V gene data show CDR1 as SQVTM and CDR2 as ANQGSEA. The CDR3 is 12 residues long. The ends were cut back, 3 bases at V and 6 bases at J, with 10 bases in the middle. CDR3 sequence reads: CSVDSGSDTQYF. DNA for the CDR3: TGCAGCGTTGATTCCGGGTCGGATACGCAGTATTTT.

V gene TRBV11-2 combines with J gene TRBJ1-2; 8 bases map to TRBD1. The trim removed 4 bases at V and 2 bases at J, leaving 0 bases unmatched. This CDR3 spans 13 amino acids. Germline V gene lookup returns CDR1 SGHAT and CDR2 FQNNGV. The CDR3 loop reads CASSWTGNYGYTF. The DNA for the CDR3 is TGTGCCAGCAGCTGGACAGGGAACTATGGCTACACCTTC.

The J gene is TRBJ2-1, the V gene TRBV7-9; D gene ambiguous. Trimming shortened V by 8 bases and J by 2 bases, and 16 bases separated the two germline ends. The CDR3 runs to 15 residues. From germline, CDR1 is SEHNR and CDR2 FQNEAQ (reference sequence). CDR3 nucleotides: TGTGCCAGCGCCGGCTACAGTGTTACCTACAATGAGCAGTTCTTC. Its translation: CASAGYSVTYNEQFF. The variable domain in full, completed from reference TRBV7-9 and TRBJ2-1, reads DTGVSQNPRHKITKRGQNVTFRCDPISEHNRLYWYRQTLGQGPEFLTYFQNEAQLEKSRLLSDRFSAERPKGSFSTLEIQRTEQGDSAMYLCASAGYSVTYNEQFFGPGTRLTVL.

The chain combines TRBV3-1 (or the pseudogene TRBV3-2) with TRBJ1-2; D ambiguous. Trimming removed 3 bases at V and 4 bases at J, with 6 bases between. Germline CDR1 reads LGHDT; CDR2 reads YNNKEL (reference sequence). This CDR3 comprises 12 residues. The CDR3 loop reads CASSQGVYGYTF. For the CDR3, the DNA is TGTGCCAGCAGCCAGGGAGTCTATGGCTACACCTTC.

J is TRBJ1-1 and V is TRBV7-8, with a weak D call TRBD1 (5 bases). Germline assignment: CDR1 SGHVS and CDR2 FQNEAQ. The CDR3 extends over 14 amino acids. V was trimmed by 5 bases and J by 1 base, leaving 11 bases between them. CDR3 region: CASSGGVTNTEAFF. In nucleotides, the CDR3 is TGTGCCAGCAGCGGGGGGGTTACGAACACTGAAGCTTTCTTT.

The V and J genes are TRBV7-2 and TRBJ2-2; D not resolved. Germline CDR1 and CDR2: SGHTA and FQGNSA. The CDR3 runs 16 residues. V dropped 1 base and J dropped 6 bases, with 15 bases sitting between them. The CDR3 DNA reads TGTGCCAGCAGCTTAGTCCGGGTATTTTCCGCCGGGGAGCTGTTTTTT. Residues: CASSLVRVFSAGELFF.

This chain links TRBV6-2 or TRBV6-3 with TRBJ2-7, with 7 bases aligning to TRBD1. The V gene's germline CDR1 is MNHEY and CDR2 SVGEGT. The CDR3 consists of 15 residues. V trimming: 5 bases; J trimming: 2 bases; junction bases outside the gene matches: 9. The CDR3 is CASSTGDPPAYEQYF. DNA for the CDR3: TGTGCCAGCAGTACAGGGGACCCTCCAGCCTACGAGCAGTACTTC.

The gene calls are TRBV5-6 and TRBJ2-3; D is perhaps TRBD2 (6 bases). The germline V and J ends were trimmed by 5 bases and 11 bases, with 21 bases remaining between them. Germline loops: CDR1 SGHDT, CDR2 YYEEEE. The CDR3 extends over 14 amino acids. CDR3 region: CASSSRGTPLGQYF. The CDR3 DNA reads TGTGCCAGCAGTTCTCGCGGGACCCCGCTCGGGCAGTATTTT.

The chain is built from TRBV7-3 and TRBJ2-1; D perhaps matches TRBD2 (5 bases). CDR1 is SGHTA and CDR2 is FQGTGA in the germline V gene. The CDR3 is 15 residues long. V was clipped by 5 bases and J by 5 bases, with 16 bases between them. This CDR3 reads CASSLITSSHNEQFF. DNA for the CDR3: TGTGCCAGCAGCCTCATAACTAGTTCCCACAATGAGCAGTTCTTC.

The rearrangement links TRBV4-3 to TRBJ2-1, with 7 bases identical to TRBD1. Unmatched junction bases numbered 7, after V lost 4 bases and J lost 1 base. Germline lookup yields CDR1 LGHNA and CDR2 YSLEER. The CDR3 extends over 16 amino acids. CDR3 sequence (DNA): TGCGCCAGCAGCCCGGACACAGGGGCATCCTACAATGAGCAGTTCTTC. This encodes CASSPDTGASYNEQFF.

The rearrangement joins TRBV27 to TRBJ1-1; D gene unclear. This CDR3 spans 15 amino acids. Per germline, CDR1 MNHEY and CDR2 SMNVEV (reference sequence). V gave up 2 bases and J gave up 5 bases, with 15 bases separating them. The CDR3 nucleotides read TGTGCCAGCAGTTTAACCCCTTCGGGAGAGACTGAAGCTTTCTTT. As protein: CASSLTPSGETEAFF.

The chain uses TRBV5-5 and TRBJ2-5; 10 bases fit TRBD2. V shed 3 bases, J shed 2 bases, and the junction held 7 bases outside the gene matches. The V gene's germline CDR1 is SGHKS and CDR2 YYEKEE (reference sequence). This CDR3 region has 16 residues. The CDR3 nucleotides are TGTGCCAGCAGCTCACCCGGACTAGCGGTACAAGAGACCCAGTACTTC. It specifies CASSSPGLAVQETQYF.

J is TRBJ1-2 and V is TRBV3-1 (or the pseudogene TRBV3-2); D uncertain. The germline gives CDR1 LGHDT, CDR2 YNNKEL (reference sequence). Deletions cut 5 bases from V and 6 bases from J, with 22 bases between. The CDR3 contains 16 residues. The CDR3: CASSARSLGLLNGYTF. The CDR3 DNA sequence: TGTGCCAGCAGCGCACGTAGCTTAGGCCTTCTCAATGGCTACACCTTC.

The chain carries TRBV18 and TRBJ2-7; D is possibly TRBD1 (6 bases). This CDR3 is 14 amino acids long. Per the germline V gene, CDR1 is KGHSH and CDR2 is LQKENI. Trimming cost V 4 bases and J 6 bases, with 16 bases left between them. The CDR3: CASSRDSTGSEQYF. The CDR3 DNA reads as TGTGCCAGCTCACGCGACTCGACAGGTTCCGAGCAGTACTTC.

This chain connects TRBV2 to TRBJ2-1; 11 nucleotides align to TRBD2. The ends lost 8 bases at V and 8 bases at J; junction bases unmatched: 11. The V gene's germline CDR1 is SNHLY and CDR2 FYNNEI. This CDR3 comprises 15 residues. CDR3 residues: CASVWNSGGADEQFF. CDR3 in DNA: TGTGCCAGCGTCTGGAATAGCGGGGGGGCCGATGAGCAGTTCTTC.